The source of this T cell receptor (beta chain) is a study of graft-versus-host responses after intestinal transplantation. CDR1 is SQVTM and CDR2 is ANQGSEA in the germline V gene. Trimming took 7 bases from V and 10 from J, leaving 23 bases between them. The CDR3 spans 14 residues. Tissue processing of the graft released intraepithelial and lamina propria lymphocytes from it. Method: immunoSEQ multiplex PCR; TCRdb's copy keeps in-frame clones and lacks some. The sample carries about 5,700 clones, over 65% recorded once. This chain links TRBV29-1 with TRBJ2-1, with a tentative D call TRBD1 (6 bases). This receptor was taken from a human patient who received an intestinal transplant, so some T cells may come from the graft donor. The material sequenced was ileum tissue, taken just over 300 days after intestinal transplant. This CDR3 reads CSGQTGNPSGEQFF. As DNA, the CDR3 is TGCAGCGGTCAAACAGGGAACCCCTCCGGGGAGCAGTTCTTC.